This T cell receptor beta chain was obtained from a study of long-term antiretroviral therapy in people with HIV. The study's findings and limits: The study found narrower CDR3 length ranges in HIV repertoires than in controls. Repertoire composition at all time points was dominated by clones that had expanded before ART. ART preceded a rise in diversity that nonetheless stayed lower than in transplant donor controls.

Of note for this clone: Antigen specificity is unknown.

The CDR3 contains 16 residues. Germline V gene lookup returns CDR1 LGHNA and CDR2 YSLEER. V dropped 5 bases and J dropped 0 bases, with 13 bases sitting between them. An immunoSEQ assay, version v3.0, was performed at survey level. Sequencing was performed with immunoSEQ multiplex PCR; in TCRdb, only in-frame clones are kept and a portion is missing. The table shows about 26,000 clones, with about 86% occurring only once. Cryopreserved PBMC samples of about 0.9-10 million cells were used for DNA extraction. The TCR sequence derives from a man aged 35 to 55 with HIV. The chain uses TRBV4-3 and TRBJ2-2; D might be TRBD1 (6 bases). This sample comprised unsorted PBMCs, obtained just over 2.6 years after starting antiretroviral therapy. The CDR3 region is CASSNGQFANTGELFF. CDR3 DNA: TGCGCCAGCAGCAACGGACAGTTCGCGAACACCGGGGAGCTGTTTTTT.